Listed below are T cell receptor beta chains from one sample, sequenced in a study of T cell repertoires in cytomegalovirus infection. TCRdb recomputed calls from the reads with MiXCR, one row per CDR3 protein. The sample holds around 530,000 distinct CDR3 sequences; about 25% are singletons and the top ten take less than 15%. What was sequenced was PBMCs. The receptors here all came from a human donor in good health (CMV status not recorded). Some clones in this sample may be carry-over from other donors' samples. Both conserved end residues are part of each CDR3. The order of the fields is V gene, D gene, clone size, J gene, CDR3 DNA, CDR3 protein. D genes are given only for firm matches. Clone size appears in some rows only: once, few, many, or a class for an expanded clone.

v_gene: TRBV7-2
d_gene: .
abundance: many
j_gene: TRBJ2-7
CDR3nt: TGTGCCAGCAGCTTATTAGGCGGGGCAGCCGAGCAGTACTTC
CDR3aa: CASSLLGGAAEQYF

v_gene: TRBV3-1
d_gene: TRBD1
abundance: .
j_gene: TRBJ2-1
CDR3nt: TGTGCCAGCAGCCACCGACAGGGGAAAAACAATGAGCAGTTCTTC
CDR3aa: CASSHRQGKNNEQFF

v_gene: TRBV4-2
d_gene: .
abundance: few
j_gene: TRBJ1-6
CDR3nt: TGTGCCAGCAGCCAAGGTGGAGGATTGGAGAATTCACCCCTCCACTTT
CDR3aa: CASSQGGGLENSPLHF

v_gene: TRBV7-2
d_gene: .
abundance: many
j_gene: TRBJ2-1
CDR3nt: TGTGCCAGCAGCCTAGAGCTAGCGTCCTACAATGAGCAGTTCTTC
CDR3aa: CASSLELASYNEQFF

v_gene: TRBV7-2
d_gene: .
abundance: many
j_gene: TRBJ1-1
CDR3nt: TGTGCCAGCAGCTTAGCTATGGGACTTGGTACTGAAGCTTTCTTT
CDR3aa: CASSLAMGLGTEAFF

v_gene: TRBV29-1
d_gene: .
abundance: .
j_gene: TRBJ1-5
CDR3nt: TGCAGCGCCGGGGACGGCCTATCGGGCAATCAGCCCCAGCATTTT
CDR3aa: CSAGDGLSGNQPQHF

v_gene: TRBV7-2
d_gene: .
abundance: few
j_gene: TRBJ1-1
CDR3nt: TGTGCCAGCAGCCCGCTAGTCAGCCGGGCTGAAGCTTTCTTT
CDR3aa: CASSPLVSRAEAFF

v_gene: TRBV19
d_gene: .
abundance: few
j_gene: TRBJ1-4
CDR3nt: TGTGCCAGTAGTATAGGAGTTAACCTCAACACTGGGGAAAAACTGTTTTTT
CDR3aa: CASSIGVNLNTGEKLFF

v_gene: TRBV7-2
d_gene: TRBD2
abundance: few
j_gene: TRBJ2-1
CDR3nt: TGTGCCAGCAGCCCGAGACTAGCGGGAGGCAAACACAATGAGCAGTTCTTC
CDR3aa: CASSPRLAGGKHNEQFF

v_gene: TRBV5-5
d_gene: TRBD1
abundance: .
j_gene: TRBJ2-1
CDR3nt: TGTGCCAGCGGGGAGACAGGGGGAAATGAGCAGTTCTTC
CDR3aa: CASGETGGNEQFF

v_gene: TRBV3-1
d_gene: .
abundance: few
j_gene: TRBJ2-3
CDR3nt: TGTGCCAGCAGCCAAGAGTGGTGGGGTCCCCCAGATACGCAGTATTTT
CDR3aa: CASSQEWWGPPDTQYF

v_gene: TRBV7-2
d_gene: .
abundance: many
j_gene: TRBJ2-5
CDR3nt: TGTGCCAGCAGCAACATAGACAGACCAGAGACCCAGTACTTC
CDR3aa: CASSNIDRPETQYF

v_gene: TRBV28
d_gene: TRBD2
abundance: few
j_gene: TRBJ2-1
CDR3nt: TGTGCCAGCAGTCCTATCGGTAGCGGGACAGAGCAGTTCTTC
CDR3aa: CASSPIGSGTEQFF

v_gene: TRBV7-9
d_gene: TRBD1
abundance: .
j_gene: TRBJ2-1
CDR3nt: TGTGCCAGCAGCCCCACAGGGGGGACAAACAATGAGCAGTTCTTC
CDR3aa: CASSPTGGTNNEQFF

v_gene: TRBV4-3
d_gene: TRBD1
abundance: .
j_gene: TRBJ1-2
CDR3nt: TGCGCCAGCAGCCAGCCCGGACAGGCGGCGGGAGGCTACACCTTC
CDR3aa: CASSQPGQAAGGYTF

v_gene: TRBV12-3/TRBV12-4
d_gene: .
abundance: .
j_gene: TRBJ1-5
CDR3nt: TGTGCCAGCAGTTCAAGGGGTTGGTATAGCAATCAGCCCCAGCATTTT
CDR3aa: CASSSRGWYSNQPQHF

v_gene: TRBV4-3
d_gene: TRBD1
abundance: many
j_gene: TRBJ1-2
CDR3nt: TGCGCCAGCAGCCAGGACAGGGCTAACTATGGCTACACCTTC
CDR3aa: CASSQDRANYGYTF